The 20 T cell receptor beta chains listed next were all sequenced from one sample in a study of tumor and adjacent non-tumor tissue in lung cancer. The library came from three nested PCR rounds adapted from ARM-PCR protocols. TCRdb reanalysed the multiplex PCR reads using MiXCR and keeps one entry per CDR3 protein. The profile covers over 110,000 distinct CDR3 sequences, with approximately 64% appearing a single time and roughly 18% taken by the ten largest. RNA was extracted from bulk tissue without any cell sorting. Specimen: lung tumor tissue. These TCRs come from a man aged 60-69 years with small cell lung cancer.

Concerning this clonotype itself: One base away lies a much larger clone, so this may be a sequencing read error. The rearrangement joins TRBV6-2 or TRBV6-3 to TRBJ2-1; 8 bases fit TRBD1. Germline V gene sequence: CDR1 MNHEY, CDR2 SVGEGT. The trim removed 2 bases at V and 7 bases at J, leaving 10 bases unmatched. This CDR3 comprises 16 residues. CDR3 nucleotide sequence: TGTGCCAGCAGTTACCCGAATGGACAGGGAAGTAATGAGCAGTTCTTC. Its protein is CASSYPNGQGSNEQFF.

This clonotype was found many times. The chain is built from TRBV4-1 and TRBJ1-1; D not resolved. The V end was cut by 0 bases, the J end by 7 bases, with 15 bases between. The CDR3 covers 15 residues. In germline, CDR1 is MGHRA, CDR2 YSYEKL. CDR3 sequence: CASSQDPGLLNEAFF. The CDR3 region has the DNA TGCGCCAGCAGCCAAGATCCGGGCCTCTTAAATGAAGCTTTCTTT.

This clonotype was recorded once. Here the CDR3 DNA reads TGTGCCTGGAGTGAGGGGATGAACACCGGGGAGCTGTTTTTT. Translating it yields CAWSEGMNTGELFF. This chain links TRBV30 with TRBJ2-2; weak D call: TRBD1 (5 bases). Germline V gene lookup returns CDR1 GTSNPN and CDR2 SVGIG (reference sequence). Trimming stripped 1 base from V and 1 base from J, with 7 bases between. This CDR3 has 14 amino acids.

Notes on this clonotype: One end of the junction is discordant with germline, which a read error may explain. The V gene is TRBV20-1, the J gene TRBJ1-2; D possibly corresponds to TRBD1 (5 bases). The CDR3 sequence is 13 residues long. Per the germline V gene, CDR1 is DFQATT and CDR2 is SNEGSKA (reference sequence). For the CDR3, the DNA is TGCAGTGCTACTCAGGGTACAGGCTATTGCTACACCTTC. Its protein product is CSATQGTGYCYTF.

Comment on this clonotype: A junction boundary mismatches the germline segment, possibly from a read error. The V gene is TRBV20-1, the J gene TRBJ2-1; D uncertain. Germline CDR1 reads DFQATT; CDR2 reads SNEGSKA (reference sequence). The CDR3 contains 14 residues. The CDR3 DNA sequence: TGCAGTGCAACAGACACGGCAGTTTACAATGAGCAGTTTTTC. Protein sequence: CSATDTAVYNEQFF.

In its sample, this clonotype was seen a few times. The chain carries TRBV30 and TRBJ1-2; weak D call: TRBD1 (6 bases). Germline values: CDR1 GTSNPN, CDR2 SVGIG (reference sequence). The ends were cut back, 3 bases at V and 4 bases at J, with 15 bases in the middle. This CDR3 spans 14 amino acids. In nucleotides, the CDR3 is TGTGCCTGGAGCGGAAACAGGGTTGGCTATGGCTACACCTTC. Protein product: CAWSGNRVGYGYTF.

Details on this clonotype: This may stem from a read error, because a much larger clone lies one nucleotide away. The CDR3 coding sequence is TGCAGTCCCCATGGGGGGCTCGAGTTAGGGGGCGAGCCAGATACGCAGTATTTT. Its protein is CSPHGGLELGGEPDTQYF. The chain employs TRBV20-1 and TRBJ2-3; the D gene is possibly TRBD1 (7 bases). CDR1 is DFQATT, CDR2 SNEGSKA, per germline (reference sequence). With 8 bases removed from V and 4 bases from J, the gap between germline ends came to 31 bases. The CDR3 spans 18 residues.

This clonotype was observed once. The rearrangement uses TRBV11-2 and TRBJ2-7, with 11 bases identical to TRBD2. The germline gives CDR1 SGHAT, CDR2 FQNNGV. The junction had 14 bases not matched to a gene; V was cut back by 0 bases and J by 7 bases. The CDR3 sequence is 18 residues long. For the CDR3, the DNA is TGTGCCAGCAGCTTAGAGGGCCCAGTTAGCGGGAGGGCCCCTGAGCAGTACTTC. It translates to CASSLEGPVSGRAPEQYF.

A word on this clonotype: It is likely a read error, because the conserved phenylalanine at the end of the CDR3 is missing. This chain connects TRBV6-1 to TRBJ2-3; no clear D. The CDR3 length is 11 residues. From germline, CDR1 is MNHNS and CDR2 SASEGT. Trimming took 3 bases from V and 7 from J, leaving 5 bases between them. CDR3 amino acids: CASSETYTQYY. CDR3 nucleotide sequence: TGTGCCAGCAGTGAGACTTATACGCAGTATTAT.

For this clonotype: At one boundary the junction diverges from the germline segment, which might be a read error. The chain couples TRBV6-1 to TRBJ1-5; D unclear. Germline V lookup: CDR1 MNHNS, CDR2 SASEGT. The CDR3 runs 12 residues. The CDR3 sequence: CASRIVDQAQHF. The CDR3 DNA reads as TGTGCCAGTAGGATAGTTGATCAGGCCCAGCATTTT.

This chain uses TRBV20-1 with TRBJ1-4, with D unclear. The CDR3 is 14 residues long. CDR1 and CDR2 from the germline V gene are DFQATT and SNEGSKA (reference sequence). V was pared by 5 bases and J by 4 bases, with 14 bases between. DNA of the CDR3: TGCAGTGCTCCCCTGGGAGGCTTTAATGAAAAACTGTTTTTT. Encoded protein: CSAPLGGFNEKLFF.

In its sample, this clonotype was seen many times. The chain links TRBV10-2 to TRBJ1-1, with 11 bases matching TRBD1. CDR3 size: 16 residues. Germline V lookup: CDR1 WSHSY, CDR2 SAAADI. Losses at the gene ends were 2 bases for V and 0 bases for J; bases not matched to a gene: 2. CDR3 bases: TGCGCCAGCAGTGAGCGGGACAGGGGGGTGAACACTGAAGCTTTCTTT. Translation gives CASSERDRGVNTEAFF.

V is TRBV5-6 and J is TRBJ2-2, with D tentatively TRBD1 or TRBD2 (5 bases each). Germline V gene sequence: CDR1 SGHDT, CDR2 YYEEEE. The germline V and J ends were trimmed by 1 base and 0 bases, with 10 bases remaining between them. This CDR3 is built from 16 residues. CDR3 in DNA: TGTGCCAGCAGCTTGCGGGGCGCCTCGAACACCGGGGAGCTGTTTTTT. Protein sequence: CASSLRGASNTGELFF.

This clonotype was observed at least ten times. J is TRBJ2-3 and V is TRBV6-6; 9 positions match TRBD2. Germline CDR1 and CDR2: MNHNY and SVGAGI (reference sequence). The junction had 3 bases not matched to a gene; V was cut back by 5 bases and J by 0 bases. The CDR3 extends over 15 amino acids. CDR3 in DNA: TGTGCCAGCAGTAAAACTAGCGGGAGCACAGATACGCAGTATTTT. Translation: CASSKTSGSTDTQYF.

Points on this clonotype: An end of the junction differs from the germline gene, which may be a read error. This chain connects TRBV29-1 to TRBJ2-3, with TRBD1 matching 11 bases. Germline lookup yields CDR1 SQVTM and CDR2 ANQGSEA. There are 14 residues in the CDR3. CDR3: CSVNGQGAPDTRYF. The CDR3, as DNA: TGCAGCGTCAACGGACAGGGGGCACCAGATACGCGGTATTTT.

This clonotype has a handful of counts. The J gene is TRBJ2-1, the V gene TRBV7-9; no clear D gene. The CDR3 covers 14 residues. Deletions cut 6 bases from V and 7 bases from J, with 16 bases between. Looked up from germline, CDR1 is SEHNR and CDR2 is FQNEAQ (reference sequence). The CDR3 reads CASSITRPFNEQFF. CDR3 DNA: TGTGCCAGCAGTATCACACGACCTTTTAATGAGCAGTTCTTC.

As regards this clonotype: The conserved phenylalanine or tryptophan normally closing the CDR3 is absent here, so this likely arose from a read error. The CDR3 loop is CASPDPKRDTYNSPLHS. The CDR3 DNA is TGTGCCAGCCCGGACCCCAAACGGGACACATATAATTCACCCCTCCACTCT. The genes are TRBV11-2 and TRBJ1-6, with D maybe TRBD1 (6 bases). V lost 8 bases, J lost 4 bases, and 21 bases lay in between. The CDR3 has 17 amino acids. The V gene's germline CDR1 is SGHAT and CDR2 FQNNGV.

This clonotype was counted many times. The rearrangement joins TRBV6-6 to TRBJ2-1; 7 bases fit TRBD2. This CDR3 region has 15 residues. The V gene's germline CDR1 is MNHNY and CDR2 SVGAGI (reference sequence). Losses at the gene ends were 7 bases for V and 0 bases for J; bases not matched to a gene: 6. CDR3 protein: CASNHGRSSYNEQFF. CDR3 DNA: TGTGCCAGCAATCACGGGAGGAGCTCCTACAATGAGCAGTTCTTC.

The rearrangement links TRBV6-2 or TRBV6-3 to TRBJ2-5, with TRBD1 matching over 8 bases. Losses at the gene ends were 6 bases for V and 5 bases for J; bases not matched to a gene: 8. This CDR3 spans 14 amino acids. CDR1 and CDR2 from the germline V gene are MNHEY and SVGEGT. DNA of the CDR3: TGTGCCAGCAGATCAGGGGGCGCGGTGGAGACCCAGTACTTC. This translates into CASRSGGAVETQYF.

The chain has TRBV11-2 and TRBJ2-1; D might be TRBD1 (5 bases). Germline V gene lookup returns CDR1 SGHAT and CDR2 FQNNGV. V was clipped by 9 bases and J by 7 bases, with 19 bases between them. The CDR3 spans 14 residues. This CDR3 is CASSRPAGQNEQFF. CDR3 bases: TGTGCCAGTAGCCGACCGGCAGGGCAAAATGAGCAGTTCTTC.